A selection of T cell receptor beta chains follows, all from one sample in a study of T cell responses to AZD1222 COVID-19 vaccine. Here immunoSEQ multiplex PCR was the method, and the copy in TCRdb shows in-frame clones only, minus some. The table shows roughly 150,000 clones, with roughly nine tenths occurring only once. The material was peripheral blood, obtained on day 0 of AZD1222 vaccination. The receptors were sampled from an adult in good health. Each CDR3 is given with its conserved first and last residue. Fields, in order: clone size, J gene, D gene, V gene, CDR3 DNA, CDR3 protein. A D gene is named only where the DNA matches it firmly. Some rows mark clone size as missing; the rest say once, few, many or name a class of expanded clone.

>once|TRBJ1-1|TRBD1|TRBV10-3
TGTGCCACCTACAACAGGGGTATGAACACTGAAGCTTTCTTT
CATYNRGMNTEAFF
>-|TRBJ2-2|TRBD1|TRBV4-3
TGCGCCAGCAGCCAGGTCCCCGGGACAGGGAACACCGGGGAGCTGTTTTTT
CASSQVPGTGNTGELFF
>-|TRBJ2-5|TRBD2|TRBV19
TGTGCCAGTAGTTTCCGCGGGACTAGCCGTAGGGAGACCCAGTACTTC
CASSFRGTSRRETQYF
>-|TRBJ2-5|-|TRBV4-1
TGCGCCAGCAGCCAAGATCCCCCAAGCGACCAAGAGACCCAGTACTTC
CASSQDPPSDQETQYF
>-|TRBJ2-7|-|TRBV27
TGTGCCAGCAGTTTTTCCTCCTACGAGCAGTACTTC
CASSFSSYEQYF
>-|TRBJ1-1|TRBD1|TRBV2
TGTGCCAGCAGACCTCCGACAGGGTCTGTTACTGAAGCTTTCTTT
CASRPPTGSVTEAFF
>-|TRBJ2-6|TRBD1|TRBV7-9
TGTGCCAGCAGCCACCTTGACAGGGAATCCTCTGGGGCCAACGTCCTGACTTTC
CASSHLDRESSGANVLTF
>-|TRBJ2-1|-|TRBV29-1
TGCAGCGTTGATTGGGCTAGCCATGAGCAGTTCTTC
CSVDWASHEQFF
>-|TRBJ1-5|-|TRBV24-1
TGTGCCACCAGCACCCCCGGGCAGCCCCAGCATTTT
CATSTPGQPQHF
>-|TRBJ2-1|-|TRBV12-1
TGTGCCAGCAGCTTTGGCCCTTCAGGGGAGGGGTCCTACAATGAGCAGTTCTTC
CASSFGPSGEGSYNEQFF
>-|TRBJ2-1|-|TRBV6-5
TGTGCCAGCAGACGCAGAGGGTATTACGAGCAGTTCTTC
CASRRRGYYEQFF
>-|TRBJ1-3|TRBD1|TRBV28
TGTGCCAGCAGTACGATACAGGGGGCGCCCGGAAACACCATATATTTT
CASSTIQGAPGNTIYF
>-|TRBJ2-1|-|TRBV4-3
TGCGCCAGCAGCGCCCACAATGAGCAGTTCTTC
CASSAHNEQFF
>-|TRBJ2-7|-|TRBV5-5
TGTGCCAGCAGCTTGGCCTATCTACCCTACGAGCAGTACTTC
CASSLAYLPYEQYF
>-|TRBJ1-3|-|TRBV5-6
TGTGCCAGCAGCCTGGACCCTGACAGGCTGTCCTCTGGAAACACCATATATTTT
CASSLDPDRLSSGNTIYF
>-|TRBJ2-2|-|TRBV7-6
TGTGCCAGCAGCCCCTCCCGAGGGCTGGGGAGCACCGGGGAGCTGTTTTTT
CASSPSRGLGSTGELFF
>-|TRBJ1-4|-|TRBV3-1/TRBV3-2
TGTGCCAGCAGCTCGGGGGGAGTTGAAAAACTGTTTTTT
CASSSGGVEKLFF
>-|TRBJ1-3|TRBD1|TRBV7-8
TGTGCCAGCAGCTTAGTTTTGACAGGGAGCTCTGGAAACACCATATATTTT
CASSLVLTGSSGNTIYF
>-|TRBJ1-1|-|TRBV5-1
TGCGCCAGCAGCTTGCTTTTGGGTGGGGGCACTGAAGCTTTCTTT
CASSLLLGGGTEAFF
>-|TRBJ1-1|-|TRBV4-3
TGCGCCAGCAGCCAAGTTTGGTCCCCGGAAGCTTTCTTT
CASSQVWSPEAFF
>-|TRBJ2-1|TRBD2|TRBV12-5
TGTGCTAGTGGTAGCGGGAGCCTCTCCTACAATGAGCAGTTCTTC
CASGSGSLSYNEQFF
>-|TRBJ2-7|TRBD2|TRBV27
TGTGCCAGCAGTGCGACTAGCGGGACTTACGAGCAGTACTTC
CASSATSGTYEQYF
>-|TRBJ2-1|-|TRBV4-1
TGCGCCAGCAGCGCTCATCAACAGCGATTCTCCTACAATGAGCAGTTCTTC
CASSAHQQRFSYNEQFF
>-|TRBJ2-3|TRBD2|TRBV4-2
TGTGCCAGCAGCCCACTACTAGCGGGGGGCACAGATACGCAGTATTTT
CASSPLLAGGTDTQYF
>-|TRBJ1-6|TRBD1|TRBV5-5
TGTGCCAGCAGCTTCACCCTCCAGGGGGCGAAGAATTCACCCCTCCACTTT
CASSFTLQGAKNSPLHF
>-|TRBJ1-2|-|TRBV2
TGTGCCAGCAGTGAATGGCAGTATGGCTACACCTTC
CASSEWQYGYTF
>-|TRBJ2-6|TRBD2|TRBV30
TGTGCCTGGAGTGGCGCGGGACTAGCGGCTGGGGCCAACGTCCTGACTTTC
CAWSGAGLAAGANVLTF
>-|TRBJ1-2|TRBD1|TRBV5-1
TGCGCCAGCAGCAACGGACAGGGCCATGGCTACACCTTC
CASSNGQGHGYTF
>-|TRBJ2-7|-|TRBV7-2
TGTGCCAGCAGCTGGGCGGACCCAACCTACGAGCAGTACTTC
CASSWADPTYEQYF
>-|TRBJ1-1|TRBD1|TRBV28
TGTGCCAGCAGTTTATGGACAGGGCGGGACACTGAAGCTTTCTTT
CASSLWTGRDTEAFF
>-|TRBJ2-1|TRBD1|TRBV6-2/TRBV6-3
TGTGCCAGCAGTTTGACAGGGGATGAGCAGTTCTTC
CASSLTGDEQFF
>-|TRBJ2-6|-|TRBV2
TGTGCCAGCAGTGACGCAGGAGCTATCTCTGGGGCCAACGTCCTGACTTTC
CASSDAGAISGANVLTF
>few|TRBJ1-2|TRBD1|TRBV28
TGTGCCAGCAGTTCTACCGGGACAGTCTATGGCTACACCTTC
CASSSTGTVYGYTF
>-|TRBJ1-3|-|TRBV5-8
TGTGCCAGCAGTGGCCGCTCGCGGGGCACCATATATTTT
CASSGRSRGTIYF
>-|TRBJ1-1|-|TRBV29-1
TGCAGCGTTAGTCGAGGGGACAACACTGAAGCTTTCTTT
CSVSRGDNTEAFF
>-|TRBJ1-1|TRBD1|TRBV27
TGTGCCAGCAGGATGGGACAGGGGTTCACTGAAGCTTTCTTT
CASRMGQGFTEAFF
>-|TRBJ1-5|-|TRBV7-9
TGTGCCAGCAGCAGAGAATCGGGTCTTCAAACCCAGCCCCAGCATTTT
CASSRESGLQTQPQHF
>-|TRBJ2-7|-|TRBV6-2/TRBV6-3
TGTGCCAGCAGTTATAAAGGGGGGCAGTTATACGAGCAGTACTTC
CASSYKGGQLYEQYF
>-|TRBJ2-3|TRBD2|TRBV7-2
TGTGCCAGCAGCCCCCTGGGACTAGCGACAGATACGCAGTATTTT
CASSPLGLATDTQYF
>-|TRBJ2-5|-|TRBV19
TGTGCCAGTAGTCCCGCCGGGGTGAATCAAGAGACCCAGTACTTC
CASSPAGVNQETQYF
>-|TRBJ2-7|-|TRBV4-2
TGTGCCAGCAGCCAAGCGGGCAGCCGAGGATACGAGCAGTACTTC
CASSQAGSRGYEQYF
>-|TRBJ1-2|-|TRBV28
TGTGCCAGCAGTTTAACAGGCAACTATGGCTACACCTTC
CASSLTGNYGYTF
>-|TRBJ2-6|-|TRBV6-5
TGTGCCAGCAGGGCAGTCGAAGCTGGGGCCAACGTCCTGACTTTC
CASRAVEAGANVLTF
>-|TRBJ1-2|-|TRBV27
TGTGCCAGCAGCGTATACGGCCCCGTGGGGGATCTAGGCGGCTACACCTTC
CASSVYGPVGDLGGYTF
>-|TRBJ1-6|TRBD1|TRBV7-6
TGTGCCAGCAGCCAGTGGACAGGGGCGGAAAATAATTCACCCCTCCACTTT
CASSQWTGAENNSPLHF
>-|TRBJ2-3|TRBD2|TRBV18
TGTGCCAGCTCACCACCCGGTAGCGGGGGTACGCAGTATTTT
CASSPPGSGGTQYF
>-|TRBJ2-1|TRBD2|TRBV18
TGTGCCAGCTCACCCTCCTGGACTAGCGGGAGGGCCTACAATGAGCAGTTCTTC
CASSPSWTSGRAYNEQFF
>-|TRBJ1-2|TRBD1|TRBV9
TGTGCCAGCAGCGCGTCGGACAGGGGGCGGTATGGCTACACCTTC
CASSASDRGRYGYTF
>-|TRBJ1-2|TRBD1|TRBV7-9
TGTGCCAGCAGCTGGGGACAGGGCTATGGCTACACCTTC
CASSWGQGYGYTF
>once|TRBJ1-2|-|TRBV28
TGTGCCAGCAGTTATAACTATGGCTACACCTTC
CASSYNYGYTF
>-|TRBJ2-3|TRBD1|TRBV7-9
TGTGCCAGCAGCCTGGGACAGGGGGCGCGGGATACGCAGTATTTT
CASSLGQGARDTQYF
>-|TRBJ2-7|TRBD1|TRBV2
TGTGCCAGCAGGGGACAGGGCTACGAGCAGTACTTC
CASRGQGYEQYF
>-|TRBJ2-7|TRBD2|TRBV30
TGTGCCTGGAGTGTATGGGCGGGAGGGCCGGCCTACGAGCAGTACTTC
CAWSVWAGGPAYEQYF
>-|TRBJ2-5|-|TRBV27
TGTGCCAGCAGTTTGGGGGAGACCCAGTACTTC
CASSLGETQYF
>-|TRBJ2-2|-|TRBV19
TGTGCCAGTAGTTTTCGGACATTTACCGGGGAGCTGTTTTTT
CASSFRTFTGELFF